This TCR beta chain stems from a study of breast tumors, draining lymph nodes, adjacent tissues. TCRdb fed the multiplex PCR reads into MiXCR, producing one record per CDR3 protein. The sample contains approximately 200,000 distinct CDR3 sequences, about 32% of which appear only once. Comment on this clonotype: The junction and the germline gene differ at one end; a read error may be behind it.

Axillary draining lymph nodes of breast cancer patients supplied the node samples. Sequenced material: axillary lymph node tissue. This receptor was taken from a female donor with breast cancer. Some clones in this sample may be carry-over from other donors' samples.

The CDR3 nucleotides are TGTCCCAGCAGCCCCGGACAGGGATACACTGAAGCTTTCTTT. It yields the protein CPSSPGQGYTEAFF. The V call is TRBV3-1, the J call TRBJ1-1; TRBD1 matches at 8 bases. The CDR3 covers 14 residues. Germline V gene data show CDR1 as LGHDT and CDR2 as YNNKEL (reference sequence).